Listed below are T cell receptor beta chains from one sample, sequenced in a study of cytomegalovirus exposure and HLA in healthy donors. Sequencing was performed with immunoSEQ multiplex PCR; in TCRdb, only in-frame clones are kept and a portion is missing. The data contain under 200,000 clones, around 63% of them singletons. Sequenced sample: PBMCs. The receptors shown here come from a woman aged 18-29 years in good health and CMV-seropositive. The conserved cysteine and the conserved F or W are not part of the CDR3 here. The D gene is left open where the match is weak.

v_gene: TRBV6-6; d_gene: .; j_gene: TRBJ1-1; CDR3aa: ASSYTPDRNTEAF
v_gene: TRBV5-1; d_gene: .; j_gene: TRBJ2-7; CDR3aa: ASNLGGSSYEQY
v_gene: TRBV5-1; d_gene: .; j_gene: TRBJ2-3; CDR3aa: ASSATGLYTDTQY
v_gene: TRBV9; d_gene: .; j_gene: TRBJ2-3; CDR3aa: ASSSDGGPSTDTQY
v_gene: TRBV7-9; d_gene: .; j_gene: TRBJ2-2; CDR3aa: ASSPPGELF
v_gene: TRBV7-7; d_gene: .; j_gene: TRBJ1-5; CDR3aa: ASSFQRRAGPQH
v_gene: TRBV9; d_gene: .; j_gene: TRBJ2-2; CDR3aa: ASSHTKFSGELF
v_gene: TRBV27; d_gene: TRBD1; j_gene: TRBJ1-1; CDR3aa: ASSRQGTEAF
v_gene: TRBV2; d_gene: .; j_gene: TRBJ1-1; CDR3aa: ASNRRSEAF
v_gene: TRBV15; d_gene: TRBD1; j_gene: TRBJ1-1; CDR3aa: ATSKGGTGGLNTEAF
v_gene: TRBV19; d_gene: TRBD1; j_gene: TRBJ1-1; CDR3aa: ASSIGTGLNTEAF
v_gene: TRBV10-2; d_gene: TRBD2; j_gene: TRBJ2-3; CDR3aa: ASSESKASGGRNTQY
v_gene: TRBV19; d_gene: TRBD2; j_gene: TRBJ2-1; CDR3aa: ASSGRGVAGGEQF
v_gene: TRBV6-1; d_gene: .; j_gene: TRBJ2-2; CDR3aa: ASSEWDSPLNTGELF
v_gene: TRBV7-9; d_gene: .; j_gene: TRBJ2-1; CDR3aa: ASMGRANEQF
v_gene: TRBV5-4; d_gene: .; j_gene: TRBJ2-2; CDR3aa: ASSFSARGTGELF
v_gene: TRBV25-1; d_gene: TRBD1; j_gene: TRBJ2-7; CDR3aa: ASNPGQGAYEQY
v_gene: TRBV5-1; d_gene: TRBD1; j_gene: TRBJ2-7; CDR3aa: ASSGTGTGGLREQY
v_gene: TRBV7-9; d_gene: TRBD1; j_gene: TRBJ2-7; CDR3aa: ASSSAGTGFYEQY
v_gene: TRBV25-1; d_gene: TRBD1; j_gene: TRBJ1-2; CDR3aa: ASSYGTASGYT
v_gene: TRBV14; d_gene: TRBD2; j_gene: TRBJ2-3; CDR3aa: ASSLGLAYNTDTQY
v_gene: TRBV11-3; d_gene: .; j_gene: TRBJ1-1; CDR3aa: ASSLGPGTEAF
v_gene: TRBV23-1; d_gene: TRBD1; j_gene: TRBJ2-1; CDR3aa: ASSQSLQTGHAVDECGNEQF
v_gene: TRBV5-1; d_gene: .; j_gene: TRBJ1-4; CDR3aa: ASSSNGAGEKLF
v_gene: TRBV2; d_gene: TRBD2; j_gene: TRBJ2-7; CDR3aa: ASSWTSGSYEQY
v_gene: TRBV5-6; d_gene: TRBD2; j_gene: TRBJ2-2; CDR3aa: ASSGGLAGLNTGELF
v_gene: TRBV5-6; d_gene: .; j_gene: TRBJ2-3; CDR3aa: ASSLRAGSTDTQY
v_gene: TRBV19; d_gene: .; j_gene: TRBJ1-5; CDR3aa: ASIGVWNQPQH
v_gene: TRBV6-7; d_gene: .; j_gene: TRBJ1-1; CDR3aa: ASSYFAFEGLGGGCGTEAF
v_gene: TRBV4-3; d_gene: .; j_gene: TRBJ1-2; CDR3aa: ASSHTGTDYGYT
v_gene: TRBV11-3; d_gene: TRBD1; j_gene: TRBJ1-1; CDR3aa: ASSGRGPGDTEAF
v_gene: TRBV19; d_gene: TRBD1; j_gene: TRBJ2-3; CDR3aa: ASSGDRPDTQY
v_gene: TRBV7-9; d_gene: .; j_gene: TRBJ1-5; CDR3aa: ASSSWQGDSNNQPQH
v_gene: TRBV7-7; d_gene: .; j_gene: TRBJ2-1; CDR3aa: ASSLAGAGTYNEQF
v_gene: TRBV7-9; d_gene: .; j_gene: TRBJ2-2; CDR3aa: ASSQSGELF
v_gene: TRBV7-9; d_gene: .; j_gene: TRBJ2-1; CDR3aa: ASSHHRLSYNEQF
v_gene: TRBV29-1; d_gene: .; j_gene: TRBJ1-1; CDR3aa: SVEGQMNTEAF
v_gene: TRBV15; d_gene: TRBD1; j_gene: TRBJ2-7; CDR3aa: ATGTEGQGYEQY